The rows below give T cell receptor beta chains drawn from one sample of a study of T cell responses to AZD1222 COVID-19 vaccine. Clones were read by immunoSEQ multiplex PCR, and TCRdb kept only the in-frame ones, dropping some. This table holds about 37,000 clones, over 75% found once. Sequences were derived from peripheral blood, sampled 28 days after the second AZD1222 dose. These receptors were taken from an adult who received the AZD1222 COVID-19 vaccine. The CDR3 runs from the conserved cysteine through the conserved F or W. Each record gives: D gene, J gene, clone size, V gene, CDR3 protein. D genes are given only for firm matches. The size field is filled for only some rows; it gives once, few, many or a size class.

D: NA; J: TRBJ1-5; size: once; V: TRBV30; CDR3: CAWSSGTFSNQPQHF
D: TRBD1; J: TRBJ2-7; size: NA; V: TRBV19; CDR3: CASSTQTGGHEQYF
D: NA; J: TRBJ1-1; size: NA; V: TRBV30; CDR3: CAWGTRNTEAFF
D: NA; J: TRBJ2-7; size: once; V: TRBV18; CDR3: CASSPEKDSSYEQYF
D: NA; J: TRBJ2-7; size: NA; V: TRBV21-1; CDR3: CASRFPSDYEQYF
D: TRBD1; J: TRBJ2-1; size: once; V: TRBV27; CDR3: CASSTKETGVMLGEQFF
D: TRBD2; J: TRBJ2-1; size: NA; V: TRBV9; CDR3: CASSERLAGGVDEQFF
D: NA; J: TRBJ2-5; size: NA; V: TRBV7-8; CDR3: CASSLNRGPQETQYF
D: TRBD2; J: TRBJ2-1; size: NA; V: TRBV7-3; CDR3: CASSPSGGGQYNEQFF
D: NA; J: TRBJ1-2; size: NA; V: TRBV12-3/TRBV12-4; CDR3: CASSLYTQGGYTF
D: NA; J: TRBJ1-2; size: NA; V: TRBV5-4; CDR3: CASSSVGYGYTF
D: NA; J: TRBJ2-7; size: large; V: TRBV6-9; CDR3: CASSGSEEQYF
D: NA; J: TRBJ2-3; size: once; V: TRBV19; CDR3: CASSRAPGSRVTDTQYF
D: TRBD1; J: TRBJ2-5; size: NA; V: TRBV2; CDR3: CASGGQGAETQYF
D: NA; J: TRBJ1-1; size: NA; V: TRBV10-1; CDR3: CASSEEHLGMTTFF
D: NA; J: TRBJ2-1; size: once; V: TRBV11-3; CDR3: CASSSSRGNYNEQFF